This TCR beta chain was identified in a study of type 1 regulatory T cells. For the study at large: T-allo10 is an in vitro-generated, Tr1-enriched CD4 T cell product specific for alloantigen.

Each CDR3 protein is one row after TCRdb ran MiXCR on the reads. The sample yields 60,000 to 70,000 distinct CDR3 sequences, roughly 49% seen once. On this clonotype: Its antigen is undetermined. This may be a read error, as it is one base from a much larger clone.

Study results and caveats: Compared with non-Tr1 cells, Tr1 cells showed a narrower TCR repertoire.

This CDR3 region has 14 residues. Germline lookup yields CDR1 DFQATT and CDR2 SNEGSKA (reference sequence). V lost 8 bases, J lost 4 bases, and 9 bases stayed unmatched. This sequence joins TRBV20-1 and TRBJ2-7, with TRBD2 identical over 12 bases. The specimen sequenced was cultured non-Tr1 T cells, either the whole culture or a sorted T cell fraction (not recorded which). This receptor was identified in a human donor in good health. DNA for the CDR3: TGCAGTCCTGCTCCCGGGACTAGCGGGTACGAGCAGTACTTC. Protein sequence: CSPAPGTSGYEQYF.